These T cell receptor beta chains were read from a single sample in a study of CD8 T cells in Susac syndrome. In TCRdb, the immunoSEQ multiplex PCR reads were re-called with MiXCR into one record per CDR3 protein. The repertoire consists of about 130,000 distinct CDR3 sequences, with 90% to 95% occurring once and the leading ten covering roughly 0.11%. The material sequenced was CD4+ T cells from PBMCs. The receptors here all came from a human donor in good health. Both conserved end residues are part of each CDR3. A D gene is named only where the DNA matches it firmly. The size of a clone is reported for some rows only, either as once, few or many, or as a class for expanded clones.

.	TRBV12-3/TRBV12-4	TRBJ2-7	TRBD1	CASSLAGTVGLGQYF	TGTGCCAGCAGCCTCGCCGGGACAGTCGGCCTCGGGCAGTACTTC
.	TRBV29-1	TRBJ2-1	TRBD1	CSVLPGTGVNEQFF	TGCAGCGTTCTTCCCGGGACAGGGGTCAATGAGCAGTTCTTC
.	TRBV28	TRBJ2-2	.	CASSTRGELFF	TGTGCCAGCAGTACCCGCGGGGAGCTGTTTTTT
.	TRBV6-6	TRBJ1-2	TRBD1	CASSRAGTGATRGYTF	TGTGCCAGCAGCCGCGCCGGGACAGGGGCGACGAGAGGCTACACCTTC
.	TRBV30	TRBJ1-1	.	CAWSRDRTEAFF	TGTGCCTGGAGTCGTGACAGAACTGAAGCTTTCTTT
.	TRBV29-1	TRBJ2-2	TRBD1	CSVSGQGARTGELFF	TGCAGCGTTTCGGGACAGGGGGCGAGGACCGGGGAGCTGTTTTTT
.	TRBV28	TRBJ2-7	.	CASSPPTRAYEQYF	TGTGCCAGCAGCCCCCCCACCAGGGCCTACGAGCAGTACTTC
.	TRBV3-1	TRBJ2-4	.	CASSQGSGEQVAKNIQYF	TGTGCCAGCAGCCAAGGTTCGGGGGAACAAGTAGCCAAAAACATTCAGTACTTC
.	TRBV29-1	TRBJ1-2	.	CSVGLVLQASQSGYTF	TGCAGCGTTGGTCTGGTCCTACAGGCAAGTCAGAGTGGCTACACCTTC
.	TRBV24-1	TRBJ2-1	.	CATWGNNEQFF	TGTGCCACCTGGGGTAATAATGAGCAGTTCTTC
.	TRBV9	TRBJ2-1	TRBD2	CASSVVTGGPSNEQFF	TGTGCCAGCAGCGTAGTAACGGGAGGGCCCAGCAATGAGCAGTTCTTC
.	TRBV28	TRBJ2-7	TRBD1	CASRRQGINEQYF	TGTGCCAGCAGAAGACAGGGTATTAACGAGCAGTACTTC
.	TRBV20-1	TRBJ1-2	.	CSARSSGTNYGYTF	TGCAGTGCTAGGTCCTCAGGAACTAACTATGGCTACACCTTC
.	TRBV12-3/TRBV12-4	TRBJ1-1	.	CASIFQLNTEAFF	TGTGCCAGCATATTCCAGTTGAACACTGAAGCTTTCTTT
.	TRBV5-1	TRBJ2-2	.	CASSLAPVNTGELFF	TGCGCCAGCAGCTTGGCCCCAGTGAACACCGGGGAGCTGTTTTTT
.	TRBV7-8	TRBJ1-5	.	CASSLEANQPQHF	TGTGCCAGCAGCTTAGAGGCCAATCAGCCCCAGCATTTT
.	TRBV28	TRBJ2-7	.	CASSSWTDSYEQYF	TGTGCCAGCAGTTCGTGGACAGACTCCTACGAGCAGTACTTC
.	TRBV5-6	TRBJ2-5	.	CASSLVLTETQYF	TGTGCCAGCAGCTTGGTTCTAACAGAGACCCAGTACTTC
once	TRBV7-2	TRBJ2-1	TRBD2	CASSWTSGSQSEQFF	TGTGCCAGCAGCTGGACTAGCGGGAGTCAGAGTGAGCAGTTCTTC
.	TRBV4-1	TRBJ1-5	.	CASSQDRAARGAAQHF	TGCGCCAGCAGCCAAGACAGGGCGGCCCGAGGAGCGGCCCAGCATTTT
.	TRBV29-1	TRBJ1-5	.	CSTGAPNQPQHF	TGTTCCACAGGAGCCCCCAATCAGCCCCAGCATTTT
.	TRBV3-1	TRBJ1-1	.	CASSQVITGHTEAFF	TGTGCCAGCAGCCAAGTAATAACAGGGCACACTGAAGCTTTCTTT
.	TRBV9	TRBJ2-5	.	CASSVEGRGRGETQYF	TGTGCCAGCAGCGTAGAAGGTCGCGGTAGAGGAGAGACCCAGTACTTC
.	TRBV3-1	TRBJ2-5	.	CASITQGGQETQYF	TGTGCCAGCATCACCCAAGGAGGCCAAGAGACCCAGTACTTC
.	TRBV6-1	TRBJ2-7	TRBD1	CASRMTGSYEQYF	TGTGCCAGCAGGATGACAGGGAGCTACGAGCAGTACTTC
.	TRBV6-5	TRBJ2-1	.	CASSVRNEQFF	TGTGCCAGCAGTGTCCGCAATGAGCAGTTCTTC
.	TRBV27	TRBJ2-1	TRBD1	CASSLRGTGSMNEQFF	TGTGCCAGCAGTTTACGAGGGACAGGGAGTATGAATGAGCAGTTCTTC
.	TRBV18	TRBJ2-3	TRBD2	CASSPISGRSTDTQYF	TGTGCCAGCTCACCGATTAGCGGGAGGAGCACAGATACGCAGTATTTT
.	TRBV3-1	TRBJ1-4	.	CASSSVFGEKLFF	TGTGCCAGCAGCTCTGTTTTTGGGGAAAAACTGTTTTTT
.	TRBV3-1	TRBJ2-4	.	CASSQDTKNIQYF	TGTGCCAGCAGCCAAGACACGAAAAACATTCAGTACTTC
.	TRBV28	TRBJ2-7	.	CARGGQGAYEQYF	TGTGCCAGGGGGGGGCAGGGAGCCTACGAGCAGTACTTC
once	TRBV3-1	TRBJ2-7	TRBD1	CASSKPGTGVYEQYF	TGTGCCAGCAGCAAGCCTGGGACAGGGGTGTACGAGCAGTACTTC
.	TRBV20-1	TRBJ2-7	.	CSAPPAGGYEQYF	TGCAGTGCCCCACCGGCCGGGGGCTACGAGCAGTACTTC
.	TRBV7-9	TRBJ2-3	TRBD2	CASSLSSGGTDTQYF	TGTGCCAGCAGCCTCTCTAGCGGGGGCACAGATACGCAGTATTTT
.	TRBV15	TRBJ1-5	.	CATSRQYNQPQHF	TGTGCCACCAGCAGACAGTACAATCAGCCCCAGCATTTT
.	TRBV23-1	TRBJ1-2	.	CASSWGNGYTF	TGCGCCAGCAGTTGGGGGAATGGCTACACCTTC
.	TRBV7-2	TRBJ1-2	.	CASSLDKNYGYTF	TGTGCCAGCAGCTTAGACAAGAACTATGGCTACACCTTC
.	TRBV4-2	TRBJ1-1	.	CASSQDGRGRNTEAFF	TGTGCCAGCAGCCAAGATGGACGCGGAAGAAACACTGAAGCTTTCTTT
.	TRBV29-1	TRBJ2-1	TRBD2	CSVYNGLARNEQFF	TGCAGCGTGTATAATGGACTAGCTCGGAATGAGCAGTTCTTC
.	TRBV19	TRBJ2-4	.	CASSPLGTTLAKNIQYF	TGTGCCAGTAGTCCCCTCGGCACCACCCTAGCCAAAAACATTCAGTACTTC
.	TRBV11-2	TRBJ2-7	.	CASSLDRDVEQYF	TGTGCCAGCAGCTTAGATAGGGATGTCGAGCAGTACTTC